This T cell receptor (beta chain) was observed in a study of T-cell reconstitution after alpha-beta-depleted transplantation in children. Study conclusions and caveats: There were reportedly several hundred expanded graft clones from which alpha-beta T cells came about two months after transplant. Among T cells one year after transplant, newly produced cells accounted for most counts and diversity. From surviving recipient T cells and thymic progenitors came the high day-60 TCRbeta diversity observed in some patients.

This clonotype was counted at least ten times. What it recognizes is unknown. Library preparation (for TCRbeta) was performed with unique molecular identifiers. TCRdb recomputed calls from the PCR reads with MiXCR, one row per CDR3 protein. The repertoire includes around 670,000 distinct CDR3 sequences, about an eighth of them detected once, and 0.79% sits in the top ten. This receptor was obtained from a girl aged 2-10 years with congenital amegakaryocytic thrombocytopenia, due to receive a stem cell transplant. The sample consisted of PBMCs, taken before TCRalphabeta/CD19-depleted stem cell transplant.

The CDR3 nucleotides read TGCGCCAGCACGACTACAGGGGGGTCGAGTGGAGAGACCCAGTACTTC. Its translation is CASTTTGGSSGETQYF. The genes are TRBV5-1 and TRBJ2-5; 8 positions agree with TRBD1. V lost 6 bases to trimming and J lost 4 bases; unmatched junction nucleotides: 14. The CDR3 has 16 residues. From germline, CDR1 is SGHRS and CDR2 YFSETQ.